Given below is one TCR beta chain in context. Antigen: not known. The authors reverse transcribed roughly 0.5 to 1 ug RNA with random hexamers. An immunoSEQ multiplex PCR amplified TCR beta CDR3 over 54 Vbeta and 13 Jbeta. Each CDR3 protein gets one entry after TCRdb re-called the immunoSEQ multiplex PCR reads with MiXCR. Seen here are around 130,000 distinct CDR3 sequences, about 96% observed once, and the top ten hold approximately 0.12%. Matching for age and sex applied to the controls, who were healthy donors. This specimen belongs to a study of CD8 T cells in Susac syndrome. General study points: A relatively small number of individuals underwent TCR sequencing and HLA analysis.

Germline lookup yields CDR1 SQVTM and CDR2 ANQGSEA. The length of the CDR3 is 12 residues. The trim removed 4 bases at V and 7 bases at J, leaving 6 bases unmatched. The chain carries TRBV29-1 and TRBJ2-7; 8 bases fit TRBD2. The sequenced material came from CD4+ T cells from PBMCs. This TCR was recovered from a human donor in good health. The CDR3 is CSVVPGGGEQYF. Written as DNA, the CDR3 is TGCAGCGTTGTTCCGGGAGGGGGTGAGCAGTACTTC.